The sequence of this T cell receptor delta chain was determined in a study of gamma-delta T cells after stem cell transplantation. TCRdb reanalyzed the RT-PCR reads using CATT. The data show about 1,300 delta-chain clones, with 2.7% seen just once and 37% held by the top ten. Trimming shortened V by 7 bases and J by 6 bases, and 26 bases separated the two germline ends. Germline values: CDR1 GEAIGNYY, CDR2 EKD. This CDR3 spans 16 amino acids. A note on this clone: The likely explanation is a read error, given a far larger clone one base away. Other DNA sequences in this specimen translate into the identical CDR3.

This chain links TRDV2 with TRDJ1; D is possibly TRDD3 (5 bases). This clonotype was obtained from a human donor. It is not recorded whose cells these are; they may come from a transplant donor. The specimen was gamma-delta T cells. The CDR3 sequence is CACDPAWGPGPHKLIF. In DNA form, the CDR3 reads TGTGCCTGCGACCCGGCATGGGGACCAGGCCCTCATAAACTCATCTTT.